These 8 T cell receptor beta chains were sequenced from one sample in a study of blood T cell repertoires in COVID-19. Libraries were prepared by immunoSEQ multiplex PCR; TCRdb keeps only in-frame clonotypes and omits some of them. The table shows roughly 100,000 clones, with roughly nine tenths occurring only once. Source material: peripheral blood. The source is a woman of 80 years or more with active COVID-19.

The gene calls are TRBV5-1 and TRBJ2-3, with D unclear. The CDR3 covers 11 residues. V gave up 2 bases and J gave up 5 bases, with 3 bases separating them. Germline V lookup: CDR1 SGHRS, CDR2 YFSETQ. CDR3 bases: TGCGCCAGCAGCTTACAAGATACGCAGTATTTT. This gives the protein CASSLQDTQYF.

V and J are TRBV11-2 and TRBJ1-2, with a tentative D call TRBD1 (5 bases). V was clipped by 0 bases and J by 5 bases, with 10 bases between them. CDR1 and CDR2 from the germline V gene are SGHAT and FQNNGV. The CDR3 has 14 amino acids. CDR3 loop: CASSLEGGRYGYTF. DNA of the CDR3: TGTGCCAGCAGCTTAGAGGGGGGGAGGTATGGCTACACCTTC. The full variable domain, in which reference TRBV11-2 and TRBJ1-2 provide the parts outside the CDR3, is EAGVAQSPRYKIIEKRQSVAFWCNPISGHATLYWYQQILGQGPKLLIQFQNNGVVDDSQLPKDRFSAERLKGVDSTLKIQPAKLEDSAVYLCASSLEGGRYGYTFGSGTRLTVV.

The V and J genes are TRBV19 and TRBJ2-1, with 11 bases aligning to TRBD2. The trim removed 6 bases at V and 2 bases at J, leaving 3 bases unmatched. CDR3 length: 15 residues. The germline V gene encodes CDR1 LNHDA and CDR2 SQIVND (reference sequence). The CDR3 protein is CASRLAGVAYNEQFF. The CDR3 DNA is TGTGCCAGTAGACTAGCGGGAGTTGCCTACAATGAGCAGTTCTTC.

The genes are TRBV20-1 and TRBJ2-3; D is unresolved. V lost 3 bases, J lost 8 bases, and 9 bases lay in between. Germline V CDR1 and CDR2: DFQATT, SNEGSKA (reference sequence). The CDR3 contains 11 residues. The DNA for the CDR3 is TGCAGTGCTAGTGTCCTGCGTACGCAGTATTTT. It yields the protein CSASVLRTQYF.

V usage is TRBV4-1 and J usage is TRBJ2-4; 13 bases map to TRBD2. Trimming removed 5 bases from V and 2 bases from J; junction bases left unmatched: 9. The CDR3 extends over 18 amino acids. Germline CDR1 reads MGHRA; CDR2 reads YSYEKL. The CDR3 DNA follows: TGCGCCAGCAGCAAAGGGACCGGGACTAGCGGGACCAAAAACATTCAGTACTTC. Translated: CASSKGTGTSGTKNIQYF.

J is TRBJ2-1 and V is TRBV6-2 or TRBV6-3, with D maybe TRBD2 (6 bases). Germline CDR1 and CDR2: MNHEY and SVGEGT. V lost 4 bases to trimming and J lost 3 bases, with 16 bases between them. CDR3 length: 16 residues. This CDR3 reads CASSSRTGTHYNEQFF. In nucleotides, the CDR3 is TGTGCCAGCAGTTCCCGTACCGGGACTCACTACAATGAGCAGTTCTTC.

The genes are TRBV7-9 and TRBJ2-7, with 11 bases aligning to TRBD2. Trimming took 4 bases from V and 3 from J; bases not matched to a gene: 5. The CDR3 runs 15 residues. Germline V CDR1 and CDR2: SEHNR, FQNEAQ (reference sequence). The CDR3 DNA sequence: TGTGCCAGCAGCTCCCTAGCGGGAGGATACTACGAGCAGTACTTC. This encodes CASSSLAGGYYEQYF.

The chain's CDR3 is CASSYRRSGGYGYTF. Here the CDR3 DNA reads TGTGCCAGCAGTTACCGGCGGTCCGGTGGATATGGCTACACCTTC. The rearrangement links TRBV6-5 to TRBJ1-2, with unresolved D. This CDR3 is built from 15 residues. Germline V CDR1 and CDR2: MNHEY, SVGAGI. V lost 2 bases, J lost 5 bases, and 15 bases lay in between.